The subject of this entry is one TCR beta chain. The Seattle patients joined while their infection was active and were tracked longitudinally afterward. This sample was taken from a study of blood T cell repertoires in COVID-19. Study summary: Sources were T cells, B-cell-depleted T cells, or PBMCs; the material itself was cDNA or gDNA.

Per the authors' pipeline: From reference gene primer amplification, estimates of nucleated cell counts were derived. The data were produced by immunoSEQ multiplex PCR, yet TCRdb's version contains in-frame clones alone and is incomplete. V and J calls and clone size are given by that table; D and trimming were obtained from the DNA. The sample contains some 240,000 clones, 80% to 90% of which appear only once. Germline-derived CDR1 and CDR2 are LGHDT and YNNKEL (reference sequence). The ends were cut back, 3 bases at V and 0 bases at J, with 12 bases in the middle. The CDR3 contains 15 residues. The TCR originated in a woman between 65 and 79 years old with COVID-19, enrolled during active disease. V is TRBV3-1 (or the pseudogene TRBV3-2) and J is TRBJ2-7; D gene uncertain. Sequences were obtained from peripheral blood. CDR3 residues: CASSHRSQDSYEQYF. CDR3 nucleotide sequence: TGTGCCAGCAGCCATCGGTCCCAGGACTCCTACGAGCAGTACTTC.